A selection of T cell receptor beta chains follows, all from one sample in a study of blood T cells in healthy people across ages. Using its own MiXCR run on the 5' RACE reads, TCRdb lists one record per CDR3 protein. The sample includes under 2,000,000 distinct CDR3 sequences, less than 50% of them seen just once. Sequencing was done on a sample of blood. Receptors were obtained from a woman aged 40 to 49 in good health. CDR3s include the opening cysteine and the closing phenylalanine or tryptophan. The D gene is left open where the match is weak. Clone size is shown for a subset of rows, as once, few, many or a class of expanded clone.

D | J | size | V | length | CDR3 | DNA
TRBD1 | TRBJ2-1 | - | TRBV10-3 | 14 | CAISEGTGYNEQFF | TGTGCCATCAGTGAAGGGACAGGATACAATGAGCAGTTCTTC
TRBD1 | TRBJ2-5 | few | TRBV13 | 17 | CASSGRLGDRGKETQYF | TGTGCCAGCAGCGGGCGCCTCGGGGACAGGGGAAAAGAGACCCAGTACTTC
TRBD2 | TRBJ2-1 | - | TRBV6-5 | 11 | CASSTSGEQFF | TGTGCCAGCAGTACTAGCGGGGAGCAGTTCTTC
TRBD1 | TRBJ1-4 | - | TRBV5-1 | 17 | CASSLSSVGTVNEKLFF | TGCGCCAGCAGCCTGAGTAGTGTGGGGACAGTTAATGAAAAACTGTTTTTT
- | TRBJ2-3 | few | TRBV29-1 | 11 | CSVTATDTQYF | TGCAGCGTCACAGCTACAGATACGCAGTATTTT
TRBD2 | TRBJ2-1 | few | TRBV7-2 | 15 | CASSSHGGVYNEQFF | TGTGCCAGCAGCTCTCACGGGGGGGTGTACAATGAGCAGTTCTTC
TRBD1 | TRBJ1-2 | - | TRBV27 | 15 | CASSESTGLGYGYTF | TGTGCCAGCAGTGAGTCGACAGGGCTTGGCTATGGCTACACCTTC
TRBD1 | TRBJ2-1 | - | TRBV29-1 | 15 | CSVRNQGAGNNEQFF | TGCAGCGTCCGCAATCAGGGGGCTGGCAACAATGAGCAGTTCTTC
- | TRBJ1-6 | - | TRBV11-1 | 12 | CASGPPDTPLHF | TGTGCCTCCGGCCCCCCCGATACACCCCTCCACTTT
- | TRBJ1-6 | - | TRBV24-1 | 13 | CATSDHANSPLHF | TGTGCCACCAGTGATCACGCCAATTCACCCCTCCACTTT
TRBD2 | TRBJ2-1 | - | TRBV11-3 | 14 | CASSPGTSKETQFF | TGTGCCAGCAGCCCTGGGACTAGCAAGGAGACCCAGTTCTTC
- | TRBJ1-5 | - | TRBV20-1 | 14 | CSARDYGRGQPQHF | TGCAGTGCTAGAGATTACGGGAGGGGTCAGCCCCAGCATTTT
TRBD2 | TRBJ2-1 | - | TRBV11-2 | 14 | CASSSQWGGNEQFF | TGTGCCAGCAGCTCCCAATGGGGGGGCAATGAGCAGTTCTTC
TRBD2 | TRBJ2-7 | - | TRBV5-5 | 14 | CASSLAGGGREQYF | TGTGCCAGCAGCTTAGCGGGGGGGGGCCGGGAGCAGTACTTC
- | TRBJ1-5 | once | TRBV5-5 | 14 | CASSVSPSDQPQHF | TGTGCCAGCAGCGTGTCCCCTTCCGATCAGCCCCAGCATTTT
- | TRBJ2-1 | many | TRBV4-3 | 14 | CASSPIGERDEQFF | TGCGCCAGCAGCCCCATCGGGGAAAGGGATGAGCAGTTCTTC
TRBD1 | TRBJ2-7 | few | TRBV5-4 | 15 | CASSAGQGTSYEQYF | TGTGCCAGCAGCGCGGGACAGGGGACTTCCTACGAGCAGTACTTC
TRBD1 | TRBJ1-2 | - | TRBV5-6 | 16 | CASTAGGTGGFNGYTF | TGCGCCAGCACCGCCGGAGGGACAGGGGGCTTTAATGGCTACACCTTC
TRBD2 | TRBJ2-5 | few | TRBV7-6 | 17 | CASSLGSAAGAGETQYF | TGTGCCAGCAGCTTAGGGTCTGCAGCGGGGGCAGGGGAGACCCAGTACTTC
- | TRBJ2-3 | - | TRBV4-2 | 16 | CASSQGASPSTDTQYF | TGTGCCAGCAGCCAAGGGGCCAGCCCCAGCACAGATACGCAGTATTTT
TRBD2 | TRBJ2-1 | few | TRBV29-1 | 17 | CSCPGSGGARSYNEQFF | TGCAGCTGCCCAGGGAGCGGGGGGGCCCGGTCCTACAATGAGCAGTTCTTC
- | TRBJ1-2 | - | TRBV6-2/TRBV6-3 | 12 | CASMSSLYGYTF | TGTGCCAGCATGAGCAGTCTCTATGGCTACACCTTC
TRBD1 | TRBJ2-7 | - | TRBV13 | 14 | CASSTYRGVYEQYF | TGTGCCAGCAGCACCTACAGGGGGGTCTACGAGCAGTACTTC
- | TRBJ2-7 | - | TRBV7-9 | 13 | CASIPAGSYEQYF | TGTGCCAGCATCCCAGCCGGTTCCTACGAGCAGTACTTC
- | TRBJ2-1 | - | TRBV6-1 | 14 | CASSEYHRGGEQFF | TGTGCCAGCAGTGAATACCACCGGGGAGGTGAGCAGTTCTTC
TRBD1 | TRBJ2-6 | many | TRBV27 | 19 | CASSLEVTGGISGANVLTF | TGTGCCAGCAGTTTAGAGGTGACAGGGGGCATCTCTGGGGCCAACGTCCTGACTTTC
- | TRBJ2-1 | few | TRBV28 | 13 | CASSRGAPNEQFF | TGTGCCAGCAGCCGGGGGGCCCCCAATGAGCAGTTCTTC
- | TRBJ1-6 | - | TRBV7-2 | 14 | CASRPSGVGSPLHF | TGTGCCAGCAGACCGTCGGGGGTCGGTTCACCCCTCCACTTT